This T cell receptor beta chain was obtained from a study of CD8 T cells in ankylosing spondylitis. Germline V lookup: CDR1 LNHNV, CDR2 YYDKDF (reference sequence). The CDR3 totals 12 residues. V was trimmed by 6 bases and J by 6 bases, leaving 12 bases between them. General study findings and limits: CD8+ cells made up the disease-linked clones, which were relatively rare in peripheral blood. Typical of ankylosing spondylitis blood, it appeared, was a TCR beta motif of roughly eight highly homologous variants. In the blood and synovial fluid of reactive arthritis, some motif variants had been previously reported.

Regarding this clonotype: The antigen is unknown.

Quantitative 5'-RACE with molecular barcodes generated TCR beta libraries. TCRdb itself ran the 5' RACE reads through MiXCR, one entry per CDR3 protein. Of around 770,000 distinct CDR3 sequences listed, 10% to 15% were seen once; the top ten hold 0.51%. The sample comprised blood, either unsorted or a sorted T cell fraction (not recorded which). This sequence originates from a male donor with ankylosing spondylitis. The chain links TRBV15 to TRBJ2-7; perhaps TRBD2 as D (5 bases). CDR3 sequence: CATRRGPSEQYF. CDR3 DNA sequence: TGTGCCACCAGGCGAGGGCCCTCCGAGCAGTACTTC.